This T cell receptor beta chain derives from a study of early T cells in non-severe SARS-CoV-2 infection. Study details: Sequencing input comprised bulk RNA from unsorted whole blood; chain pairing was not available.

There are 14 residues in the CDR3. V dropped 3 bases and J dropped 7 bases, with 16 bases sitting between them. The germline CDR1 and CDR2 sequences are SGHRS and YFSETQ. MiXCR was run by TCRdb on the 5' RACE reads, yielding one entry per CDR3 protein. The sample has about 32,000 distinct CDR3 sequences; around 5% are singletons. Sequenced: whole blood. The V call is TRBV5-1, the J call TRBJ2-5; tentative D call: TRBD1 (6 bases). The receptor comes from an adult who was a healthcare worker with PCR-confirmed SARS-CoV-2 infection or an uninfected control (not recorded which). CDR3 protein: CASSSARTRGTQYF. The CDR3 region has the DNA TGCGCCAGCAGCTCTGCACGAACCAGGGGGACCCAGTACTTC. The full variable domain, in which reference TRBV5-1 and TRBJ2-5 provide the parts outside the CDR3, is KAGVTQTPRYLIKTRGQQVTLSCSPISGHRSVSWYQQTPGQGLQFLFEYFSETQRNKGNFPGRFSGRQFSNSRSEMNVSTLELGDSALYLCASSSARTRGTQYFGPGTRLLVL.